This TCR beta chain came from a study of cytomegalovirus exposure and HLA in healthy donors. In the PCR, 60 Vbeta and 13 Jbeta primers were used. The repertoire was sequenced with immunoSEQ multiplex PCR; TCRdb's copy has only in-frame clones and lacks some. The table shows about 80,000 clones, with almost 80% occurring only once. Concerning this clone: Its specificity is unknown.

Germline CDR1 is MNHEY and CDR2 is SVGAGI. Trimming cost V 4 bases and J 5 bases; bases outside gene matches: 10. The CDR3 has 15 residues. Study-wide findings and caveats: Earlier analysis looked at TCR beta V segments, and most were productive about 90% or about 30% of the time.

The sequenced sample consisted of PBMCs. This receptor was taken from a woman in her thirties or forties in good health and CMV-seropositive. The chain couples TRBV6-5 to TRBJ1-2; 7 bases fit TRBD1. The CDR3 region is CASSLGQDRYYGYTF. CDR3 coding DNA: TGTGCCAGCAGTTTAGGACAGGATCGTTATTATGGCTACACCTTC.